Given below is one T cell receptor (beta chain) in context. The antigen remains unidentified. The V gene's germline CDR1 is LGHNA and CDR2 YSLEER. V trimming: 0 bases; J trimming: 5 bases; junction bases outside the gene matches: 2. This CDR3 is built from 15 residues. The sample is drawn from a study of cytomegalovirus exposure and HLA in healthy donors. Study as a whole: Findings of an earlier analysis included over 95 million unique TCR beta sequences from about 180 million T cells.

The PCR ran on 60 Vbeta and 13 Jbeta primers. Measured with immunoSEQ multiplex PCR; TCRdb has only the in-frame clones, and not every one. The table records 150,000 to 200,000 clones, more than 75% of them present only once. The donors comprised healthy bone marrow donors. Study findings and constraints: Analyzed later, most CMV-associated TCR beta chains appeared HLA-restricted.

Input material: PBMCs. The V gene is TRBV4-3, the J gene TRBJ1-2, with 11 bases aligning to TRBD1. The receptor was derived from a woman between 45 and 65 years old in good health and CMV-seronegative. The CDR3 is CASSQEGTGGYGYTF. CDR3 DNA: TGCGCCAGCAGCCAAGAAGGGACAGGGGGATATGGCTACACCTTC.